The next 27 T cell receptor beta chains were all read from a single sample in a study of blood T cell repertoires in COVID-19. TCRdb's table, derived via immunoSEQ multiplex PCR, lists solely in-frame clones and lacks some. Among just over 250,000 clones listed, around 89% were seen once. Input material: peripheral blood. All receptors come from a man between 60 and 75 years old who had recovered from COVID-19.

The chain employs TRBV28 and TRBJ1-6, with D possibly matching TRBD1 (5 bases). V shed 1 base and J shed 8 bases, with 12 bases lying between them. This CDR3 contains 15 residues. Germline lookup yields CDR1 MDHEN and CDR2 SYDVKM. The CDR3 protein is CASSLLAGLDSPLHF. For the CDR3, the DNA is TGTGCCAGCAGTTTATTAGCAGGGTTAGATTCACCCCTCCACTTT.

This chain connects TRBV7-2 to TRBJ2-7; weak D call: TRBD1 (6 bases). The V gene's germline CDR1 is SGHTA and CDR2 FQGNSA. The CDR3 totals 15 residues. Trimming cost V 6 bases and J 3 bases, with 18 bases left between them. The CDR3 DNA reads as TGTGCCAGCAGTTCGAGGAACGGCAGGGGCTACGAGCAGTACTTC. It codes for CASSSRNGRGYEQYF. The variable domain in full, with the rest retrieved from reference TRBV7-2 and TRBJ2-7, is GAGVSQSPSNKVTEKGKDVELRCDPISGHTALYWYRQSLGQGLEFLIYFQGNSAPDKSGLPSDRFSAERTGGSVSTLTIQRTQQEDSAVYLCASSSRNGRGYEQYFGPGTRLTVT.

This sequence joins TRBV18 and TRBJ1-1; TRBD1 is a possible D gene (5 bases). The CDR3 has 16 residues. V shed 0 bases and J shed 9 bases, with 20 bases lying between them. CDR1 KGHSH and CDR2 LQKENI come from the germline V gene. CDR3 in amino acids: CASSPPMGQGPIKAFF. CDR3 in DNA: TGTGCCAGCTCACCACCGATGGGGCAGGGCCCCATCAAAGCTTTCTTT.

This clone has more than one count but fewer than ten. This chain uses TRBV4-1 with TRBJ2-1, with TRBD2 matching 8 bases. CDR3 length: 17 residues. Germline assignment: CDR1 MGHRA and CDR2 YSYEKL. V shed 0 bases, J shed 5 bases, and the junction held 9 bases outside the gene matches. In DNA form, the CDR3 reads TGCGCCAGCAGCCAAGACGGAACTAGCGGAATTGACAATGAGCAGTTCTTC. Translation: CASSQDGTSGIDNEQFF.

This clone was counted only a few times. The chain joins TRBV5-6 to TRBJ2-7; weak D call: TRBD1 (5 bases). Trimming removed 1 base at V and 0 bases at J, with 11 bases between. The germline V gene encodes CDR1 SGHDT and CDR2 YYEEEE. The CDR3 is made up of 15 amino acids. The CDR3: CASSLTRQHSYEQYF. The CDR3 coding sequence is TGTGCCAGCAGCTTGACCCGACAGCACTCCTACGAGCAGTACTTC.

This clone was counted once. V and J are TRBV7-9 and TRBJ2-1; 10 bases are shared with TRBD1. Germline CDR1 SEHNR, CDR2 FQNEAQ (reference sequence). The V gene end was trimmed by 4 bases and the J gene end by 6 bases; junction bases not matched to a gene: 12. This CDR3 is 17 amino acids long. CDR3: CASSYRPSGTGANEQFF. The CDR3 region has the DNA TGTGCCAGCAGCTACCGGCCTTCCGGGACAGGGGCCAATGAGCAGTTCTTC.

The chain is built from TRBV27 and TRBJ2-1, with D possibly matching TRBD1 (6 bases). V lost 2 bases, J lost 7 bases, and 15 bases lay in between. CDR3 length equals 15 residues. Germline V gives CDR1 MNHEY, CDR2 SMNVEV (reference sequence). The CDR3 region is CASSLITGYENEQFF. CDR3 sequence (DNA): TGTGCCAGCAGTTTAATAACAGGGTATGAAAATGAGCAGTTCTTC.

The chain employs TRBV19 and TRBJ2-6, with TRBD1 matching 7 bases. The germline V gene has CDR1 LNHDA and CDR2 SQIVND (reference sequence). This CDR3 is built from 18 residues. J gave up 1 base and V 3 bases, and 9 bases lay outside the gene matches. The chain's CDR3 is CASSIPTGVGSGANVLTF. The CDR3 nucleotides are TGTGCCAGTAGTATCCCAACAGGGGTTGGTTCTGGGGCCAACGTCCTGACTTTC.

CDR3 region: CASSELAGSNEQFF. In DNA, the CDR3 is TGTGCCAGCAGTGAACTAGCGGGGAGCAATGAGCAGTTCTTC. The chain joins TRBV25-1 to TRBJ2-1, with 9 bases fitting TRBD2. Germline trimming cut 2 bases from V and 6 bases from J; bases unmatched to any gene: 2. This CDR3 is 14 amino acids long. CDR1 and CDR2 from the germline V gene are MGHDK and SYGVNS.

J is TRBJ2-7 and V is TRBV5-6; D gene uncertain. With 1 base removed from V and 0 bases from J, the gap between germline ends came to 11 bases. This CDR3 is 15 amino acids long. Germline values: CDR1 SGHDT, CDR2 YYEEEE. CDR3 protein: CASSLPGPSSYEQYF. The CDR3, as DNA: TGTGCCAGCAGCTTGCCAGGCCCGAGCTCCTACGAGCAGTACTTC.

This clone was detected ten times or more. The chain recombines TRBV10-1 with TRBJ2-2; D gene uncertain. Germline V gene sequence: CDR1 WNHNN, CDR2 SYGVQD (reference sequence). The CDR3 is 14 amino acids. V gave up 0 bases and J gave up 4 bases, with 6 bases separating them. CDR3 sequence reads: CASSESSLTGELFF. CDR3 DNA: TGCGCCAGCAGTGAGTCGAGCCTCACCGGGGAGCTGTTTTTT.

In its sample, this clone was seen a few times. The chain links TRBV19 to TRBJ2-7; a possible D gene is TRBD2 (5 bases). CDR1 and CDR2 from the germline V gene are LNHDA and SQIVND (reference sequence). With 2 bases removed from V and 6 bases from J, the gap between germline ends came to 14 bases. There are 14 residues in the CDR3. CDR3: CASSIFDGNGEQYF. DNA of the CDR3: TGTGCCAGTAGTATATTCGACGGGAATGGCGAGCAGTACTTC.

The chain uses TRBV5-1 and TRBJ2-3; TRBD2 aligns across 7 bases. CDR1 is SGHRS, CDR2 YFSETQ, per germline. This CDR3 region has 14 residues. V shed 5 bases, J shed 3 bases, and the junction held 6 bases outside the gene matches. The DNA for the CDR3 is TGCGCCAGCAGATCGGCTAGCGGAACAGATACGCAGTATTTT. Amino acids: CASRSASGTDTQYF.

This chain links TRBV19 with TRBJ1-2, with D maybe TRBD1 (5 bases). The CDR3 consists of 16 residues. V lost 7 bases to trimming and J lost 4 bases, with 22 bases between them. Germline assignment: CDR1 LNHDA and CDR2 SQIVND (reference sequence). The CDR3 nucleotides are TGTGCCAGTACCTCTTCTGGGGGGGAGGGAGGCTATGGCTACACCTTC. This codes for CASTSSGGEGGYGYTF.

This sequence joins TRBV10-2 and TRBJ2-1, with TRBD2 matching 7 bases. The CDR3 totals 15 residues. V lost 4 bases and J lost 3; bases outside the gene matches: 6. Germline V gene data show CDR1 as WSHSY and CDR2 as SAAADI. The CDR3 here is CASSASGGHYNEQFF. CDR3 bases: TGCGCCAGCAGTGCTAGCGGAGGCCACTACAATGAGCAGTTCTTC.

The V call is TRBV6-1, the J call TRBJ2-2; possibly TRBD1 for D (5 bases). The CDR3 has 15 amino acids. Trimming took 2 bases from V and 0 from J, leaving 7 bases between them. Germline V lookup: CDR1 MNHNS, CDR2 SASEGT. CDR3 amino acids: CASSEQGSNTGELFF. The CDR3 nucleotides read TGTGCCAGCAGTGAACAGGGCTCGAACACCGGGGAGCTGTTTTTT.

The rearrangement links TRBV7-9 to TRBJ1-6; D is perhaps TRBD1 (5 bases). CDR1 is SEHNR and CDR2 is FQNEAQ in the germline V gene (reference sequence). Trimming shortened V by 4 bases and J by 10 bases, and 14 bases separated the two germline ends. The length of the CDR3 is 14 residues. As DNA, the CDR3 is TGTGCCAGCAGCTCCGACCAACCAGGGTCACCCCTCCACTTT. It is translated as CASSSDQPGSPLHF.

This clone was picked up one time. V is TRBV12-5 and J is TRBJ2-6; 10 bases line up with TRBD1. The J segment lost 1 base and the V segment lost 2 bases, leaving 17 bases of the junction unmatched. Germline loops: CDR1 LGHNT, CDR2 FRNRAP. This CDR3 is built from 22 residues. CDR3 sequence: CASGLFARGPGQGNSGANVLTF. The CDR3 nucleotides are TGTGCTAGTGGTTTGTTTGCCCGAGGTCCGGGACAGGGGAATTCTGGGGCCAACGTCCTGACTTTC.

The chain recombines TRBV9 with TRBJ2-2, with 7 positions matching TRBD1. The CDR3 loop spans 15 amino acids. Germline CDR1 SGDLS, CDR2 YYNGEE. The trim removed 4 bases at V and 4 bases at J, leaving 7 bases unmatched. DNA for the CDR3: TGTGCCAGCAGCACCTTGGACAGGCCCACCGGGGAGCTGTTTTTT. Translated: CASSTLDRPTGELFF.

The chain is built from TRBV27 and TRBJ2-5, with 9 bases aligning to TRBD1. Germline CDR1 and CDR2: MNHEY and SMNVEV (reference sequence). The ends lost 7 bases at V and 7 bases at J; junction bases unmatched: 10. The CDR3 contains 14 residues. DNA for the CDR3: TGTGCCAGCAAGGCTACAGGGGGCTTGGCGACCCAGTACTTC. Translating it yields CASKATGGLATQYF.

V usage is TRBV18 and J usage is TRBJ1-1; TRBD1 matches 12 bases. Per the germline V gene, CDR1 is KGHSH and CDR2 is LQKENI. The CDR3 totals 19 residues. V trimming: 4 bases; J trimming: 3 bases; junction bases outside the gene matches: 15. CDR3 DNA: TGTGCCAGCTCACTACTTCACGGGGACAGGGGGCTTACGGACACTGAAGCTTTCTTT. The encoded protein is CASSLLHGDRGLTDTEAFF.

The rearrangement uses TRBV6-9 and TRBJ1-3; D is uncertain. The CDR3 is made up of 16 amino acids. Trimming left V 5 bases short and J 0 bases short, with 14 bases between. Germline assignment: CDR1 MNHGY and CDR2 SVAAGI. The CDR3 protein is CASSPPPARSGNTIYF. CDR3 in DNA: TGTGCCAGCAGTCCCCCCCCAGCGCGCTCTGGAAACACCATATATTTT.

This clone has a single count. The rearrangement joins TRBV3-1 (or the pseudogene TRBV3-2) to TRBJ2-2; D unclear. The CDR3 runs 18 residues. From germline, CDR1 is LGHDT and CDR2 YNNKEL (reference sequence). Trimming left V 0 bases short and J 4 bases short, with 18 bases between. CDR3 nucleotide sequence: TGTGCCAGCAGCCAAGATCCCGCGCTGGAGAGTGCCACCGGGGAGCTGTTTTTT. This sequence encodes CASSQDPALESATGELFF.

CDR3 nucleotides: TGTGCCAGCAGCCCCCGCGGGGCGGGGACCTACGAGCAGTACTTC. Translated, it gives CASSPRGAGTYEQYF. V and J are TRBV7-9 and TRBJ2-7; TRBD2 is a possible D gene (6 bases). Per germline, CDR1 SEHNR and CDR2 FQNEAQ (reference sequence). This CDR3 has 15 amino acids. V was pared by 5 bases and J by 2 bases, with 16 bases between.

The chain combines TRBV18 with TRBJ1-2; D possibly corresponds to TRBD1 (5 bases). CDR3 size: 17 residues. Trimming cost V 8 bases and J 4 bases, with 26 bases left between them. Per germline, CDR1 KGHSH and CDR2 LQKENI. The CDR3 DNA follows: TGTGCCAGCACAGATGCTTTGGTCAGGGATTCGGCCTATGGCTACACCTTC. Its protein product is CASTDALVRDSAYGYTF.

The chain carries TRBV27 and TRBJ2-5; D might be TRBD1 (6 bases). The CDR3 length is 14 residues. V was cut by 2 bases and J by 1 base, with 8 bases left in between. Looked up from germline, CDR1 is MNHEY and CDR2 is SMNVEV (reference sequence). The CDR3 DNA is TGTGCCAGCAGTTTACGGGACACCCAAGAGACCCAGTACTTC. This sequence encodes CASSLRDTQETQYF.

This chain links TRBV5-1 with TRBJ1-2; no clear D gene. The CDR3 runs 16 residues. Germline assignment: CDR1 SGHRS and CDR2 YFSETQ. V was clipped by 4 bases and J by 2 bases, with 18 bases between them. CDR3 residues: CASSEGLRPLNYGYTF. The CDR3 DNA follows: TGCGCCAGCAGCGAAGGACTGCGCCCTTTAAACTATGGCTACACCTTC.